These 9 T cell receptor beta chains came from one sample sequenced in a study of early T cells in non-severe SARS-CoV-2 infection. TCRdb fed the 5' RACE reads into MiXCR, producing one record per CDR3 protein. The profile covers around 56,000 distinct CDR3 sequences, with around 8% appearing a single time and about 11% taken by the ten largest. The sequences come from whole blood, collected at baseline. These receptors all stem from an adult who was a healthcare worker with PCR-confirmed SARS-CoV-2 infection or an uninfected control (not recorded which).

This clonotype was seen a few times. The CDR3 DNA follows: TGTGCCAGCAGCCTAGGAGGACTAGCGGGAAACGAGCAGTACTTC. As protein: CASSLGGLAGNEQYF. The rearrangement links TRBV11-1 to TRBJ2-7, with 12 bases matching TRBD2. After removal of 5 bases from V and 5 bases from J, the junction contained 7 bases not matched to a gene. The CDR3 sequence is 15 residues long. The germline CDR1 and CDR2 sequences are SGHAT and FQDESV (reference sequence).

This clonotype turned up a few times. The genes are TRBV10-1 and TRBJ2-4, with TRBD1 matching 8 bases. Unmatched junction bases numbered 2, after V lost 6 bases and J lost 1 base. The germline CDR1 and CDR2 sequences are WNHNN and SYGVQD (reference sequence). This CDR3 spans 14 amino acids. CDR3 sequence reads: CASSRDRAKNIQYF. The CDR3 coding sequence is TGCGCCAGCAGCCGGGACAGGGCCAAAAACATTCAGTACTTC.

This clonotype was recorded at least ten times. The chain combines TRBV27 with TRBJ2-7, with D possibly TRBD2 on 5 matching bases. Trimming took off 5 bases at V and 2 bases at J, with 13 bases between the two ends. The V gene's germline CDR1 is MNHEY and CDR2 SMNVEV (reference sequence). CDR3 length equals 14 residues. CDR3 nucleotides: TGTGCCAGCAGTCCCCGACGGGATCCCTACGAGCAGTACTTC. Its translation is CASSPRRDPYEQYF.

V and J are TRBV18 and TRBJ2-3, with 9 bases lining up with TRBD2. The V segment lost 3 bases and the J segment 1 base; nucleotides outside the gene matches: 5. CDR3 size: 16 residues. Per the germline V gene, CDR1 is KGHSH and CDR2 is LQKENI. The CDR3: CASSPLSGSGTDTQYF. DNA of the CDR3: TGTGCCAGCTCACCCCTTAGCGGGAGCGGCACAGATACGCAGTATTTT.

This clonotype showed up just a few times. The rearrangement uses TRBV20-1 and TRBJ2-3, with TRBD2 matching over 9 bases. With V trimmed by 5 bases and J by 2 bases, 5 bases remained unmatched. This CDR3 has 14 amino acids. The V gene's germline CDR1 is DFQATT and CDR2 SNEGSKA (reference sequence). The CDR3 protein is CSAAGGRDTDTQYF. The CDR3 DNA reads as TGCAGTGCTGCCGGCGGGAGGGACACAGATACGCAGTATTTT.

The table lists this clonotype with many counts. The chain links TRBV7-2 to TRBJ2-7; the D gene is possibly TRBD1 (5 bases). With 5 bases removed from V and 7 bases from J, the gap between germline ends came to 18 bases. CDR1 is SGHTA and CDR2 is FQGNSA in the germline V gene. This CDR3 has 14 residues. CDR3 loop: CASSQLRTNGEQYF. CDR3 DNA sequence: TGTGCCAGCAGCCAACTGAGGACAAATGGGGAGCAGTACTTC.

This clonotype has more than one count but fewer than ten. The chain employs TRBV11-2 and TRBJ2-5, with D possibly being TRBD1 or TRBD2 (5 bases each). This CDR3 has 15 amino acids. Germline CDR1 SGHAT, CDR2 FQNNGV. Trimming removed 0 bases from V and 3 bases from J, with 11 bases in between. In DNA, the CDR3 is TGTGCCAGCAGCTTAGAGGGGGTCCCAAAAGAGACCCAGTACTTC. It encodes CASSLEGVPKETQYF.

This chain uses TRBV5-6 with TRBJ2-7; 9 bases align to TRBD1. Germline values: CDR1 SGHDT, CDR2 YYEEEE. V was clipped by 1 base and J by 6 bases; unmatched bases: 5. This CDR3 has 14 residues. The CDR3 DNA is TGTGCCAGCAGCTTGCAACAGGGGGCCCCCGAGCAGTACTTC. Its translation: CASSLQQGAPEQYF.

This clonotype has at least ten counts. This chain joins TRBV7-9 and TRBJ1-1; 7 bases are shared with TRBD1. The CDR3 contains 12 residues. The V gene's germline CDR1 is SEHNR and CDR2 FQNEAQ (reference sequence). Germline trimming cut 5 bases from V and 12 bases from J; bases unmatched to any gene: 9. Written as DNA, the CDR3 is TGTGCCAGCAGCCGTCAACAGGGGATAACTTTCTTT. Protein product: CASSRQQGITFF.